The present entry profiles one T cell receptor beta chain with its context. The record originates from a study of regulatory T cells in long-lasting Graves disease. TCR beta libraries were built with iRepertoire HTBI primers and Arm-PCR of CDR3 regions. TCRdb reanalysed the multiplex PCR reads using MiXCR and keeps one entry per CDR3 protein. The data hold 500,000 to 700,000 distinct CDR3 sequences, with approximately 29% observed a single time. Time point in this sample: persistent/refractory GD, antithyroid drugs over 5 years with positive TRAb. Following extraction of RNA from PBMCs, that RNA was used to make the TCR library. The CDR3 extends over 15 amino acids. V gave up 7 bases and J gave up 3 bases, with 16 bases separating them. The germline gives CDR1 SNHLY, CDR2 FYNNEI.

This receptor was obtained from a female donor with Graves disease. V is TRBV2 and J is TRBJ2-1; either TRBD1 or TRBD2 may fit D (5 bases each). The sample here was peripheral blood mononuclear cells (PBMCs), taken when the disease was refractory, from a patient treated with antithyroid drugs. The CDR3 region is CASTETGTNYNEQFF. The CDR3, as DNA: TGTGCCAGCACCGAAACCGGGACGAACTACAATGAGCAGTTCTTC.